This TCR beta chain originates from a study of beta chain features in type 1 diabetes. Broader study findings: The study found fewer insertions and more deletions at VDJ junctions in type 1 diabetes patients. There was a moderate but significant shortening of TCRB CDR3s in all four CD4+ subsets of Type 1 diabetes patients.

CDR3 size: 14 residues. This clone has more than one count but fewer than ten. Its specificity is not known. Every bit of the isolated RNA underwent reverse transcription, so sequencing read expressed TCRB transcripts. The repertoire was sequenced with immunoSEQ multiplex PCR; TCRdb's copy has only in-frame clones and lacks some. The data hold about 330,000 clones, with roughly 9.6% observed a single time. The chain is built from TRBV21-1 and TRBJ1-5; TRBD1 was called by the table and not checked on the DNA. TRBV21-1 is a documented pseudogene. This TCR was sampled from a woman younger than 45 in good health. Sequencing was performed on naive CD4+ T cells from blood. As DNA, the CDR3 is TGTGCCAGCAGGCCGGGACACCAAAATCAGCCCCAGCATTTT. Protein: CASRPGHQNQPQHF.